These 8 T cell receptor beta chains came from one sample sequenced in a study of blood T cells in healthy people across ages. It was with a sample-barcoded 5' primer and a J-beta primer mix that a second PCR of roughly 6 to 12 cycles was run. TCRdb redid the calling of the 5' RACE reads with MiXCR, one entry per CDR3 protein. Of 1.2 million to 1.5 million distinct CDR3 sequences detected, 42% appear once; the ten largest clones hold 7.9%. The sequenced sample was blood. The receptors stem from a woman under 30 in good health.

This clonotype came up a few times. The V gene is TRBV12-3 or TRBV12-4, the J gene TRBJ2-3, with TRBD2 matching 9 bases. The V and J ends lost 4 bases and 1 base, in that order; junction bases with no gene match: 9. CDR3 length: 17 residues. In DNA, the CDR3 is TGTGCCAGCAGTTCCTTTAGCGGGGGAGGAGGCACAGATACGCAGTATTTT. Protein sequence: CASSSFSGGGGTDTQYF.

V is TRBV7-9 and J is TRBJ2-5; 7 bases fit TRBD2. The CDR3 covers 16 residues. Losses at the gene ends were 7 bases for V and 11 bases for J; bases not matched to a gene: 22. Germline CDR1 reads SEHNR; CDR2 reads FQNEAQ (reference sequence). The CDR3 loop is CASTLRVGEGRNEQYF. CDR3 in DNA: TGTGCCAGCACCCTTCGCGTGGGGGAGGGCCGCAATGAGCAGTACTTC.

The V and J genes are TRBV10-3 and TRBJ2-7; D is perhaps TRBD2 (6 bases). CDR1 is ENHRY and CDR2 is SYGVKD in the germline V gene. The germline V and J ends were trimmed by 2 bases and 2 bases, with 13 bases remaining between them. The CDR3 spans 15 residues. CDR3 sequence (DNA): TGTGCCATCAGTGAGGGTGGGACGGGGGCCTACGAGCAGTACTTC. Protein product: CAISEGGTGAYEQYF.

The chain combines TRBV20-1 with TRBJ1-2, with D possibly matching TRBD1 (6 bases). Germline assignment: CDR1 DFQATT and CDR2 SNEGSKA (reference sequence). The CDR3 spans 11 residues. The V end lost 4 bases, the J end lost 7 bases, and 10 bases lay between the germline ends. As DNA, the CDR3 is TGCAGTGCTAAACAGGGAACTGGCTACACCTTC. Its protein product is CSAKQGTGYTF.

V and J are TRBV9 and TRBJ2-2; D gene uncertain. The V end lost 5 bases, the J end lost 8 bases, and 10 bases lay between the germline ends. CDR1 is SGDLS, CDR2 YYNGEE, per germline. The CDR3 spans 12 residues. CDR3 coding DNA: TGTGCCAGCAGTCGAAATTCGGGGGAGCTGTTTTTT. Protein: CASSRNSGELFF.

This clonotype was observed at least ten times. V is TRBV25-1 and J is TRBJ1-2; perhaps TRBD1 as D (5 bases). Germline V lookup: CDR1 MGHDK, CDR2 SYGVNS. The CDR3 extends over 13 amino acids. V lost 3 bases to trimming and J lost 4 bases, with 9 bases between them. The CDR3 coding sequence is TGTGCCAGCAGTGAGGGAAGGGGCTATGGCTACACCTTC. The encoded protein is CASSEGRGYGYTF.

This clonotype was seen repeatedly, ten times or more. The chain joins TRBV7-2 to TRBJ1-5; D not certain. V lost 5 bases and J 3 bases, leaving 8 bases between the germline ends. This CDR3 is 13 amino acids long. CDR1 and CDR2 from the germline V gene are SGHTA and FQGNSA. CDR3 in DNA: TGTGCCAGCAGCCCCAGATTCAATCAGCCCCAGCATTTT. Translated: CASSPRFNQPQHF.

The chain uses TRBV2 and TRBJ2-7, with 9 positions matching TRBD2. With V trimmed by 4 bases and J by 1 base, 11 bases remained unmatched. Germline values: CDR1 SNHLY, CDR2 FYNNEI. The CDR3 contains 17 residues. The CDR3 nucleotides are TGTGCCAGCAGTGTTTCCGGGCTAGCGGGATCTTCCTACGAGCAGTACTTC. It translates to CASSVSGLAGSSYEQYF. Supplemented by reference TRBV2 and TRBJ2-7, the full variable domain reads EPEVTQTPSHQVTQMGQEVILRCVPISNHLYFYWYRQILGQKVEFLVSFYNNEISEKSEIFDDQFSVERPDGSNFTLKIRSTKLEDSAMYFCASSVSGLAGSSYEQYFGPGTRLTVT.